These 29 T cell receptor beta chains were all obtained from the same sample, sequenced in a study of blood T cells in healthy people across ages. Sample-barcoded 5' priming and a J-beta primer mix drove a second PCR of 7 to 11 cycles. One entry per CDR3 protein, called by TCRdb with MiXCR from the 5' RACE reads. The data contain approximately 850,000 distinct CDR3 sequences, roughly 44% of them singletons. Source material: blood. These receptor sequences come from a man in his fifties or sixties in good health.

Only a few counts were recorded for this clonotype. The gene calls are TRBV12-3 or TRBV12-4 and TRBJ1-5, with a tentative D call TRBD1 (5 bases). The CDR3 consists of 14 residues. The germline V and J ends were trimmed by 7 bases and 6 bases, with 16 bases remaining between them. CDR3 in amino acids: CASTPGPPGQPQHF. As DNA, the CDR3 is TGTGCCAGCACCCCGGGGCCCCCAGGTCAGCCCCAGCATTTT.

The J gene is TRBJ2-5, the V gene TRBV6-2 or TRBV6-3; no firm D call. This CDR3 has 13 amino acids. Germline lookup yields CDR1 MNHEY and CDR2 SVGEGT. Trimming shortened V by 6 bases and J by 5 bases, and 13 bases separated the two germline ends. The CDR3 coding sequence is TGTGCCAGCAGGACTGTGGGTATGGAGACCCAGTACTTC. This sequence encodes CASRTVGMETQYF.

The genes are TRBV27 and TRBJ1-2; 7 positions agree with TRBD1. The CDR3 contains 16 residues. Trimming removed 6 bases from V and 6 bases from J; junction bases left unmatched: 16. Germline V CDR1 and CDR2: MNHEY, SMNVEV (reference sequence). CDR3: CASSRISGTVLNGYTF. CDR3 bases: TGTGCCAGCAGCCGCATTTCCGGGACAGTATTGAATGGCTACACCTTC.

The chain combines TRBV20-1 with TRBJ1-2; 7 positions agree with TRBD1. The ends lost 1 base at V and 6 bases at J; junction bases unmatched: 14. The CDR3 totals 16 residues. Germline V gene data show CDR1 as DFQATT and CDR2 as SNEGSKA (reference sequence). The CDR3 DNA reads TGCAGTGCTAGAGTATCACAGGGGCTGAATGATAATGGCTACACCTTC. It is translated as CSARVSQGLNDNGYTF.

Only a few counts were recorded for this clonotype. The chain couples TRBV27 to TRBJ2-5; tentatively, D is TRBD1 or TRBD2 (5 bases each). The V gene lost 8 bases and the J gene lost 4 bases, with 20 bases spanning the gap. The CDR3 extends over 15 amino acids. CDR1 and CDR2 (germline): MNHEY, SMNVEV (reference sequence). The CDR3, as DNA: TGTGCCAGCCAGTTTATAAGAGGGGATGGAGAGACCCAGTACTTC. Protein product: CASQFIRGDGETQYF.

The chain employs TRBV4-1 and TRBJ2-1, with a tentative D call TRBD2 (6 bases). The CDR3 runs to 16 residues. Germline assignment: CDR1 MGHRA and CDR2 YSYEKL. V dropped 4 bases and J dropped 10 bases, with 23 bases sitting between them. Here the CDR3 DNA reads TGCGCCAGCAGCCCCGTATTACGGGGAGGTACAAGGGAGCAGTTCTTC. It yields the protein CASSPVLRGGTREQFF.

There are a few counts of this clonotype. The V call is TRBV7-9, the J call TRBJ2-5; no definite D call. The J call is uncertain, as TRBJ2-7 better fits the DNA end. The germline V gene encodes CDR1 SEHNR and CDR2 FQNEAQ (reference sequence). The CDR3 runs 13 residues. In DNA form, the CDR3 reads TGTGCCAGCAGCTTAGTCGCTGGTGGCGAGCAGTACTTC. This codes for CASSLVAGGEQYF.

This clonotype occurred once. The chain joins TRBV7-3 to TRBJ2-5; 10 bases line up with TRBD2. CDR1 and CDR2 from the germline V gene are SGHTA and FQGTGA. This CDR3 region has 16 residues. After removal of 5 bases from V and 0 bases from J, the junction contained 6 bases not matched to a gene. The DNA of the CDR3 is TGTGCCAGCAGCATAAGCGGGGGGGCCTACCAAGAGACCCAGTACTTC. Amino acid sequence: CASSISGGAYQETQYF.

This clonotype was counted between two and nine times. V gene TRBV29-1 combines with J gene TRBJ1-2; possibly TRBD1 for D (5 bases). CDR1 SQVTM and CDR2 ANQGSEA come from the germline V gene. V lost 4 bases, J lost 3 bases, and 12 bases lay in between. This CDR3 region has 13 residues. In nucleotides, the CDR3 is TGCAGCGTTGTGTTAACAGGCGACTATGGCTACACCTTC. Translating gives CSVVLTGDYGYTF.

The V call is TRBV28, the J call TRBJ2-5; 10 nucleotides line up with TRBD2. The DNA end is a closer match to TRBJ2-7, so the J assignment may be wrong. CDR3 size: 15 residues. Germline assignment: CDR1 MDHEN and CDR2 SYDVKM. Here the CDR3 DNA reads TGTGCCAGCAGTCTAGGACTAGCGGAAGCCTACGAGCAGTACTTC. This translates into CASSLGLAEAYEQYF.

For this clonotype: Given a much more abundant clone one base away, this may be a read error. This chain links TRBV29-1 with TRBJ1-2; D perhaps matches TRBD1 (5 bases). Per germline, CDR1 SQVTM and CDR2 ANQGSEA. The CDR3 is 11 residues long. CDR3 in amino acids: CCAGGSEGYTF. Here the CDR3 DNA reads TGCTGCGCTGGGGGGAGCGAGGGCTACACCTTC.

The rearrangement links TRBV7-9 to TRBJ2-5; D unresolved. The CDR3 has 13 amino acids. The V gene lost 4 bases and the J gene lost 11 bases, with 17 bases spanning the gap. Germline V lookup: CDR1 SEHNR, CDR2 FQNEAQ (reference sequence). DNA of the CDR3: TGTGCCAGCAGCTCCCCTAACTACAATGAGCAGTACTTC. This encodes CASSSPNYNEQYF.

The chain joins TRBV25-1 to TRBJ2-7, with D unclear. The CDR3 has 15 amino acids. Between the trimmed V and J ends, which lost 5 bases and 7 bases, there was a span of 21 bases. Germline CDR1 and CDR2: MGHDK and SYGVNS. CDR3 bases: TGTGCCAGCAGTCAGCTCCTGAGCTCCTACAATGAGCAGTACTTC. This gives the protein CASSQLLSSYNEQYF.

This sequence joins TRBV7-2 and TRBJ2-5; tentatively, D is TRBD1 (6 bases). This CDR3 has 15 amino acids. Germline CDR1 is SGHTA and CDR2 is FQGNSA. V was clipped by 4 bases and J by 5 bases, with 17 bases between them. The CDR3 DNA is TGTGCCAGCAGCTCCTCCCCAGGGGCCCACGAGACCCAGTACTTC. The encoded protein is CASSSSPGAHETQYF.

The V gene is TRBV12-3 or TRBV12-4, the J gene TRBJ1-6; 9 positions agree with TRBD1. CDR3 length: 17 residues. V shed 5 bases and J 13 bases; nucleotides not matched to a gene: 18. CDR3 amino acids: CASSLPGTGKGGSPLHF. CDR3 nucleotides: TGTGCCAGCAGTCTCCCCGGGACAGGGAAGGGAGGGTCTCCCCTCCACTTT.

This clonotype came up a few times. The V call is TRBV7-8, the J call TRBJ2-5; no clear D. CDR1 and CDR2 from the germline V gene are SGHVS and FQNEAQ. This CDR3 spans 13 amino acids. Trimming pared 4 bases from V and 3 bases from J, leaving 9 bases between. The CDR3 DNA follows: TGTGCCAGCAGCTCGTACGGTGAAGAGACCCAGTACTTC. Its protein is CASSSYGEETQYF.

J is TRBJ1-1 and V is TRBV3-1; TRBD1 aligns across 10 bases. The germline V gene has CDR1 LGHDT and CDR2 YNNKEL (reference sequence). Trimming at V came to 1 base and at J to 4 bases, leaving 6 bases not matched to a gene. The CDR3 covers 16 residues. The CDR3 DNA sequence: TGTGCCAGCAGCCAAGGGGACAGGGGTTTTTTCACTGAAGCTTTCTTT. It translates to CASSQGDRGFFTEAFF.

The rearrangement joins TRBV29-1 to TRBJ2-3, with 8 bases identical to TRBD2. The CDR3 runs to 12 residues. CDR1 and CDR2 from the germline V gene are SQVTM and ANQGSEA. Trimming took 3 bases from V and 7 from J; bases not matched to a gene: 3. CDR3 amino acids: CSVETSVNTQYF. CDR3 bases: TGCAGCGTTGAGACTAGCGTCAATACGCAGTATTTT.

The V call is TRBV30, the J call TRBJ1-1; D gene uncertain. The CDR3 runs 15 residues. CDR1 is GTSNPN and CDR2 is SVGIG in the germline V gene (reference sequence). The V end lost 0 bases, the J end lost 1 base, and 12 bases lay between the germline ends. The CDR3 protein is CAWSVSGSGNTEAFF. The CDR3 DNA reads TGTGCCTGGAGTGTATCCGGGTCGGGGAACACTGAAGCTTTCTTT. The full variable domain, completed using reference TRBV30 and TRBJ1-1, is SQTIHQWPATLVQPVGSPLSLECTVEGTSNPNLYWYRQAAGRGLQLLFYSVGIGQISSEVPQNLSASRPQDRQFILSSKKLLLSDSGFYLCAWSVSGSGNTEAFFGQGTRLTVV.

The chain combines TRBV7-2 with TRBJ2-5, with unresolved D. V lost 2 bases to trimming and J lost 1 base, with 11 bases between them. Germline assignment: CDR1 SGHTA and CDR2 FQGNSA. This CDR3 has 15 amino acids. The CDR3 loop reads CASSLYSTSQETQYF. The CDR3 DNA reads TGTGCCAGCAGCTTATATTCAACGTCCCAAGAGACCCAGTACTTC.

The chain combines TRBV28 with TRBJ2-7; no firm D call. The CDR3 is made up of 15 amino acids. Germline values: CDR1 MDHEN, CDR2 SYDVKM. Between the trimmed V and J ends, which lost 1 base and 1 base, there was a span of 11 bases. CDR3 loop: CASSLFDGASYEQYF. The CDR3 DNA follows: TGTGCCAGCAGTTTATTTGACGGTGCGTCCTACGAGCAGTACTTC.

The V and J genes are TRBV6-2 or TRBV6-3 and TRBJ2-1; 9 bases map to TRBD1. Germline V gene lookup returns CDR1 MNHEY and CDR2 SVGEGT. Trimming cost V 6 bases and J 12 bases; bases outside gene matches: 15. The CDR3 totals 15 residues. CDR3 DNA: TGTGCCAGCAGAAACCGGGACAGGGAATCCTCAGGGCAGTTCTTC. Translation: CASRNRDRESSGQFF.

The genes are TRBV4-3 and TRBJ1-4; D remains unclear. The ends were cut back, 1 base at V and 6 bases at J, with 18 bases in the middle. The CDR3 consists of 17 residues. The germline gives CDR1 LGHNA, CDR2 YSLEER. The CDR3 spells CASSQAPHRGDDEKLFF. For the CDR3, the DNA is TGCGCCAGCAGCCAAGCTCCACACCGAGGAGATGATGAAAAACTGTTTTTT.

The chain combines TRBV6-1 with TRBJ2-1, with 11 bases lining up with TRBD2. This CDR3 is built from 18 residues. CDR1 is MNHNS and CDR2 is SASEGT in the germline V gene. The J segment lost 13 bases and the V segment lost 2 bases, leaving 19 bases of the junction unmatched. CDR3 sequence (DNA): TGTGCCAGCAGTGAACGGTTAGCGGGGGGGAAAGGCGAGGAGACCCAGTTCTTC. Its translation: CASSERLAGGKGEETQFF.

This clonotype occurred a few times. This CDR3 is CASRTTGQGAHGYTF. Written as DNA, the CDR3 is TGTGCCAGTAGGACCACGGGACAGGGGGCCCATGGCTACACCTTC. The chain combines TRBV19 with TRBJ1-2; TRBD1 agrees at 12 bases. CDR1 is LNHDA and CDR2 is SQIVND in the germline V gene (reference sequence). With 6 bases clipped from V and 6 bases from J, the junction kept 8 bases outside the gene matches. The length of the CDR3 is 15 residues. The whole variable domain, remainder taken from reference TRBV19 and TRBJ1-2, is DGGITQSPKYLFRKEGQNVTLSCEQNLNHDAMYWYRQDPGQGLRLIYYSQIVNDFQKGDIAEGYSVSREKKESFPLTVTSAQKNPTAFYLCASRTTGQGAHGYTFGSGTRLTVV.

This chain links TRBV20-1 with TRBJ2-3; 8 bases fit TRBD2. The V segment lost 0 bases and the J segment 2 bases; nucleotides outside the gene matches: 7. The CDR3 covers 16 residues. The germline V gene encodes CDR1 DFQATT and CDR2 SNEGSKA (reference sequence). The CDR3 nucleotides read TGCAGTGCTAGAGACGGGGGGGCGGCATACACAGATACGCAGTATTTT. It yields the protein CSARDGGAAYTDTQYF.

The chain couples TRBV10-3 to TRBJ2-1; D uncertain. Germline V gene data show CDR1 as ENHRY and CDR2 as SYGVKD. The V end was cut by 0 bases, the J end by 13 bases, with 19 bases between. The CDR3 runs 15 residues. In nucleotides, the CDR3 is TGTGCCATCAGTGAGTCCGTGGCTAAGGCAGAGACCCAGTTCTTC. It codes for CAISESVAKAETQFF.

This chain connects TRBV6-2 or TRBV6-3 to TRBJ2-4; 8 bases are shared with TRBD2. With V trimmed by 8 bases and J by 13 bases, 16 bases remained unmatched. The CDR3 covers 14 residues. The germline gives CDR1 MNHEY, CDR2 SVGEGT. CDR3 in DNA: TGTGCCAGCGGCAAAAGCGGGGGAGCGGGTGAGCAGTACTTC. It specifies CASGKSGGAGEQYF.

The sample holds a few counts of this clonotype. The CDR3 DNA follows: TGCGCCAGCAGCGGAGACGCCGGGCCGAGCTCCTACGAGCAGTACTTC. Protein product: CASSGDAGPSSYEQYF. The V gene is TRBV5-1, the J gene TRBJ2-7; D gene unclear. Germline CDR1 SGHRS, CDR2 YFSETQ. Trimming pared 4 bases from V and 0 bases from J, leaving 17 bases between. This CDR3 has 16 amino acids. Together with reference TRBV5-1 and TRBJ2-7, the CDR3 gives the full variable domain: KAGVTQTPRYLIKTRGQQVTLSCSPISGHRSVSWYQQTPGQGLQFLFEYFSETQRNKGNFPGRFSGRQFSNSRSEMNVSTLELGDSALYLCASSGDAGPSSYEQYFGPGTRLTVT.